This T cell receptor (beta chain) stems from a study of cytomegalovirus exposure and HLA in healthy donors. Study details: An early release of data contained approximately 80 million unique TCRs, which came from HLA-typed donors. Study results and caveats: In vitro checks showed that a few CMV-associated chains really do target CMV antigens.

A word on this clone: Its antigen is not known.

Vbeta (60) and Jbeta (13) primers were used in the PCR. The table came from immunoSEQ multiplex PCR; TCRdb's copy has only in-frame clones and leaves some out. The sample has about 72,000 clones. Trimming removed 0 bases at V and 2 bases at J, with 15 bases between. This CDR3 comprises 16 residues. Germline lookup yields CDR1 GTSNPN and CDR2 SVGIG (reference sequence). V and J are TRBV30 and TRBJ2-3; possibly TRBD2 for D (7 bases). This TCR came from a middle-aged man in good health and CMV-seronegative. Sample: PBMCs. CDR3 sequence reads: CAWSVPPGGPTDTQYF. As DNA, the CDR3 is TGTGCCTGGAGTGTACCCCCGGGGGGCCCCACAGATACGCAGTATTTT.